The rows below give T cell receptor beta chains drawn from one sample of a study of blood T cell repertoires in COVID-19. The repertoire was sequenced with immunoSEQ multiplex PCR; TCRdb's copy has only in-frame clones and lacks some. This sample carries 170,000 or so clones, approximately 85% of them seen once, and the ten largest clones take under 8%. Sequencing was carried out using PBMCs or T cells enriched from blood (not recorded which). The source is a man aged 35-49 years who had recovered from COVID-19. Both conserved end residues are part of each CDR3. D genes are given only for firm matches. Expanded clones get a size class; other rows say once, few or many, or leave the size out.

>TRBV9|NA|NA|TRBJ2-2
TGTGCCAGCAGTCCTCTAGAGACCGGGGAGCTGTTTTTT
CASSPLETGELFF
>TRBV5-1|NA|NA|TRBJ1-2
TGCGCCAGCAGCTCCGGACAGTCTCCACTCTATGGCTACACCTTC
CASSSGQSPLYGYTF
>TRBV11-3|NA|NA|TRBJ2-7
TGTGCCAGCAGCTTAACAGGGACCGGCACCTACGAGCAGTACTTC
CASSLTGTGTYEQYF
>TRBV30|NA|NA|TRBJ1-5
TGTGCCTGGCAGGATTCGGGAAACCAGCCCCAGCATTTT
CAWQDSGNQPQHF
>TRBV27|NA|once|TRBJ1-5
TGTGCCAGCAGTTCAGGGGCTGGCAATCAGCCCCAGCATTTT
CASSSGAGNQPQHF
>TRBV11-1|NA|NA|TRBJ1-1
TGTGCCAGCAGCTTAGCACATGCCACTGAAGCTTTCTTT
CASSLAHATEAFF
>TRBV6-5|TRBD1|NA|TRBJ1-5
TGTGCCAGCAGTCCGTCGACAGGGGTACAGCCCCAGCATTTT
CASSPSTGVQPQHF
>TRBV3-1/TRBV3-2|NA|NA|TRBJ2-5
TGTGCCAGCAGCCAACGTCCTCAGGGACAAGAGACCCAGTACTTC
CASSQRPQGQETQYF
>TRBV24-1|NA|NA|TRBJ1-2
TGTGCCACCAGTGAGAACACAGGGTTGTATGGCTACACCTTC
CATSENTGLYGYTF
>TRBV13|NA|NA|TRBJ2-1
TGTGCCAGCAGCGCCCGACTTGTTTCCTACAATGAGCAGTTCTTC
CASSARLVSYNEQFF
>TRBV6-5|TRBD1|many|TRBJ1-6
TGTGCCAGCAGTTTGGGGACAGTCGATTCACCCCTCCACTTT
CASSLGTVDSPLHF
>TRBV20-1|NA|NA|TRBJ1-2
TGCACGACAGATAGCCCCTATGGCTACACCTTC
CTTDSPYGYTF
>TRBV5-1|NA|NA|TRBJ2-1
TGCGCCAGCAGCCTACCAGCGGATTCTTTACCGATTAGCTCCTACAATGAGCAGTTCTTC
CASSLPADSLPISSYNEQFF
>TRBV2|TRBD1|NA|TRBJ2-2
TGTGCCAGCAGTGCGAAGACAGGGGTGGGAACCGGGGAGCTGTTTTTT
CASSAKTGVGTGELFF
>TRBV11-3|NA|NA|TRBJ2-1
TGTGCCAGCAGCGTACAGGGATTGGAGGAGCAGTTCTTC
CASSVQGLEEQFF
>TRBV28|NA|NA|TRBJ1-4
TGTGCCAGCAACGACGAGGCCGAAAAACTGTTTTTT
CASNDEAEKLFF
>TRBV6-5|TRBD2|once|TRBJ2-7
TGTGCCAGCAGCCTAGCGGGAGGGCCGGACTACGAGCAGTACTTC
CASSLAGGPDYEQYF
>TRBV2|NA|NA|TRBJ1-1
TGTGCCAGCAGTTCACTTTCCTTAGGGGCTGAAGCTTTCTTT
CASSSLSLGAEAFF